Each of the 4 T cell receptor beta chains below was sequenced from the same sample in a study of T cells after yellow fever vaccination. One entry per CDR3 protein, called by TCRdb with MiXCR from the 5' RACE reads. The profile shows approximately 160,000 distinct CDR3 sequences, roughly 6.2% of them singletons. The sequencing here drew on CD4+ T cells sorted from PBMCs, taken on the day of the first yellow fever vaccination. Receptors were obtained from a man younger than 30 who received the YFV17D yellow fever vaccine.

The table lists this clonotype with many counts. V usage is TRBV12-3 or TRBV12-4 and J usage is TRBJ1-6; TRBD1 agrees at 7 bases. Unmatched junction bases numbered 10, after V lost 7 bases and J lost 10 bases. The CDR3 covers 14 residues. The CDR3 nucleotides read TGTGCCAGCACCGACAGGGATGGGGAATCACCCCTCCACTTT. It yields the protein CASTDRDGESPLHF.

This clonotype was counted ten times or more. The CDR3 protein is CSAGDRGQETQYF. The CDR3 DNA sequence: TGCAGTGCAGGGGACAGGGGGCAAGAGACCCAGTACTTC. V usage is TRBV20-1 and J usage is TRBJ2-5; 11 bases are shared with TRBD1. This CDR3 has 13 residues. Unmatched junction bases numbered 2, after V lost 6 bases and J lost 2 bases. CDR1 and CDR2 (germline): DFQATT, SNEGSKA (reference sequence).

There are a few counts of this clonotype. J is TRBJ2-1 and V is TRBV6-1, with D possibly TRBD1 on 5 matching bases. The CDR3 spans 14 residues. Trimming removed 11 bases at V and 1 base at J, with 15 bases between. Per the germline V gene, CDR1 is MNHNS and CDR2 is SASEGT. Written as DNA, the CDR3 is TGTGCCGCAGGGCGAGTTACTTCCTACAATGAGCAGTTCTTC. This encodes CAAGRVTSYNEQFF.

This clonotype came up many times. The chain carries TRBV7-2 and TRBJ2-7, with a possible D match to TRBD1 (5 bases). The CDR3 runs 13 residues. Per germline, CDR1 SGHTA and CDR2 FQGNSA. Trimming removed 3 bases from V and 7 bases from J, with 13 bases in between. The CDR3 DNA follows: TGTGCCAGCAGCTTCAGGGCCAACGGGGAGCAGTACTTC. Protein: CASSFRANGEQYF. Based on the CDR3 plus reference TRBV7-2 and TRBJ2-7, the full variable domain is GAGVSQSPSNKVTEKGKDVELRCDPISGHTALYWYRQSLGQGLEFLIYFQGNSAPDKSGLPSDRFSAERTGGSVSTLTIQRTQQEDSAVYLCASSFRANGEQYFGPGTRLTVT.